The entry that follows covers one TCR beta chain sequence. Its recognized antigen is unknown. Per-nucleotide qualities are absent, and no much larger clonotype sits a single base away. The cohort consisted of fewer than 700 healthy bone marrow donors. All cohort members were sampled while nominally healthy, although unrecorded immune exposures were likely present. CMV serostatus was recorded as positive for roughly 290 and negative for about half of the roughly 700 cohort members, whereas no CMV serostatus was recorded for the donor in question. Every donor gave a peripheral blood sample, and the peripheral blood mononuclear cells from that sample were used for TCR beta sequencing. Genomic DNA extraction from the blood cell samples was performed with the Qiagen DNeasy Blood Extraction Kit. The library was prepared using the immunoSEQ multiplex PCR assay. For the multiplex PCR, a mixture combining 60 forward primers for TCR Vbeta segments and 13 reverse primers for TCR Jbeta segments was used. A multiplex PCR assay on genomic DNA amplified the CDR3 region of rearranged TCR beta genes. Amplified TCR beta libraries were sequenced as 87-base-pair reads on the Illumina HiSeq System. The authors processed their data as follows. Across the roughly 600 repertoires, a later analysis counted some 80 million unique TCR beta chains, roughly 11 million of which were shared by at least two donors. To remove PCR and sequencing errors, raw reads were error-corrected and collapsed into unique sequences using a nearest-neighbor algorithm that merged closely related sequences. CDR3 sequences were aligned to IMGT reference sequences to assign V, D and J gene segments. Each retained sequence needed at least a six-nucleotide match to both a V gene segment and a J gene segment. Rearrangements were called productive when the CDR3 lacked stop codons and stayed in frame with V and J; all others were non-productive. CDR3 was defined according to IMGT convention as the region running from the second conserved V-encoded cysteine to the conserved J-encoded phenylalanine. The earlier analysis of a few hundred of the donors excluded sequences that lacked an unambiguous match to a single V gene segment. In an earlier analysis of more than 500 of the donors, a V segment was called functional when productive rearrangements were above 56.7%, and segregating when the standard deviation between donors exceeded 5%. A statistical classification framework was developed to diagnose cytomegalovirus status using the catalog of TCR beta chain sequences. In a later analysis, TCR nucleotide sequences were compared against IMGT/GENE-DB human TR gene sequences so that V and J genes could be assigned. Using the TCRdist pipeline, a later analysis assigned CDR3 sequences along with most-parsimonious VDJ recombination scenarios. In a later analysis, each TCR beta chain was defined by its CDR3 amino acid sequence together with its V-gene family, and reads without a unique V-gene family were excluded. A later analysis removed several hundred highly shared, low-generation-probability nucleotide sequences to deal with suspected cross-contamination and a sequencing artifact. In a later analysis, a clonal expansion index for each public chain was calculated from normalized within-repertoire ranks of inferred template counts. In a later analysis, generation probabilities were computed with a VDJ recombination model fitted to out-of-frame rearrangements, and the resulting probabilities were checked against IGoR. In a later analysis, hypergeometric tests were used to score TCR-TCR, TCR-HLA and TCR-CMV co-occurrence, with a repertoire-size bias correction applied to TCR pairs. False discovery rates were estimated in a later analysis by permuting HLA or CMV assignments 20 times. In a later analysis, co-occurring TCRs were grouped using DBSCAN, with TCRdist sequence similarity added in when clustering inside HLA-allele-positive subsets. Repertoires with fewer than 30,000 or more than 120,000 public chains were left out of co-occurrence clustering, as were four to six repertoires with anomalous nucleotide sharing. TCRdb carries this immuneACCESS record with in-frame sequences only. Its versions omit some clonotypes, under half of them owing to an unresolved V gene in the studies checked, with the rest unexplained. V, J and clone size are those of that table, while D and trimming were read from the DNA. Here the sample has 60,000 to 85,000 clones; around 69% occur a single time. The top ten clones comprise about 10% of the sample.

The data originate from a study of cytomegalovirus exposure and HLA in healthy donors (dated by TCRdb to the late 2010s). Study-wide context: An earlier analysis of 587 of the donors reported more than 250 Gb of sequence data and roughly 110 million unique TCR beta sequences from roughly 200 million T cells. Every discovery cohort repertoire had been produced on one sequencing platform. In a later analysis, previously published TCR beta repertoires from several hundred donors were re-analyzed and high-resolution HLA genotyping was added so that TCR occurrence patterns could be studied. Rather than using new phenotypic data, the later analysis identified candidate immune exposures from TCR beta sequences and from how often those sequences occurred across donors. Roughly five DR-DQ haplotypes were handled as single units for association and clustering, since linkage in the cohort was strong. Class I and class II HLA loci were covered by the typing at four-digit resolution. The genetic ancestry cluster associated with self-reported Caucasian donors included 81% of the approximately 410 genotyped donors. Typing coverage varied by locus: about 620-630 donors for A, B, C, DRB1 and DQB1; about 520 for DQA1; over 600 for DPA1; 450 to 480 for DPB1. In addition to the first cohort of around 670 subjects, a separate validation cohort of 120 different subjects was used. On average, around 240,000 unique TCR beta nucleotide sequences were sequenced per donor among 398 genotyped donors of the cohort, with roughly 18% of those sequences being non-productive. Donor age, sex, ethnicity and CMV serostatus were compiled together with the repertoire data. The study profiled the T cell repertoires of about 720 subjects by immunosequencing and related them to cytomegalovirus serostatus. To predict cytomegalovirus infection status, the study combined high-throughput TCR immunosequencing, statistical association of individual TCRs with disease status, and machine learning. An early release covering roughly 600 HLA-typed donors comprised about 310 gigabases of sequencing data and around 80 million unique TCR sequences. To decide whether each TCR beta V gene segment behaved as functional or pseudogenic, an earlier analysis of some 570 of the donors relied on high-throughput TCR beta sequencing. The study was designed to test whether signatures of past pathogen exposure could be identified by cataloging public T cell receptors. Genome-wide SNP genotypes for about three fifths of the 666 donors were used in a later genetic analysis, which treated that subset as a discovery cohort.

Overall study outcomes, separate from this receptor: The classifier was reported to diagnose cytomegalovirus status with high specificity and sensitivity in both the original and validation cohorts. Compared with the roughly 710-donor mean, donors in an Asian-associated ancestry cluster had fewer N-insertions in productive TCRs, according to a later genetic analysis. V-gene and J-gene trimming of TCR beta chains was associated with a missense DCLRE1C variant in a later genetic analysis, and the association was replicated in an independent cohort. According to a later analysis, parvovirus B19, influenza, CMV and Epstein-Barr virus appeared linked to several top co-occurrence clusters. This cohort had only TCR beta chains sequenced, and the lack of alpha or paired-chain data limited which features could be detected. The authors suggested that the approach could potentially be extended to other disease states and immunological phenotypes. Across donors, most TCR sequences were observed very rarely, whereas some public TCRs were present in many individuals. When HLA alleles, especially DR and DQ, strongly co-occurred, TCR associations were difficult to assign to individual alleles. A group of highly shared sequence variants was considered likely to be a technical artifact of the sequencing pipeline. Because the 87-base-pair reads could not distinguish some IMGT-functional V segments, including TRBV6-2 and TRBV6-3, those segments were excluded. A further reported finding was that TCR beta sequences accurately predicted the HLA-A and HLA-B alleles for most subjects in the first cohort. In an earlier analysis of some 540 of the donors, most TCR beta V segments appeared in productive rearrangements about 87% or about 30% of the time, broadly matching IMGT annotations. Sequencing depth was assumed to be roughly uniform across donors in the presence/absence analyses, though that assumption may not hold. The study gave a list of 150 to 200 TCR beta chains associated with cytomegalovirus. At a false discovery rate of 0.05, a later analysis linked about 16,000 TCR beta sequences to specific HLA alleles. For the cohort, immune exposure information was limited to CMV serostatus. In vitro tests confirmed that a few of the cytomegalovirus-associated TCR beta chains recognize cytomegalovirus antigens. Compared with equally common non-associated chains, HLA-associated TCR beta chains in a later analysis were more clonally expanded and had lower generation probabilities. Correlated functional status among segregating V segments might reflect linkage disequilibrium, but an unknown experimental factor could not be ruled out. Because counts were too low, roughly 17 rarely observed V segments, including chromosome 9 orphons, were left out of the earlier analysis of 587 of the donors. Because some donors lacked HLA typing at each locus, the association tests relied only on the typed subset. According to a later analysis, most CMV-associated TCR beta chains appeared to be HLA-restricted, and the HLA associations seemed to be driven largely by CMV exposure. In a later analysis, the rate of TCR association differed among HLA loci, with DRB1 alleles having the most associated TCRs and HLA-C alleles having the fewest.

Trimming costs V 4 bases and J 5 bases, and their ends lie 13 bases apart. The CDR3, from cysteine to phenylalanine, totals 14 residues. Only the CDR3 portion is preserved as DNA: 42 bases, with reading frame beginning at the first base. The germline V gene yields SGHRS for CDR1 and YFSETQ for CDR2. The clonotype originates from a human donor in good health. The V and J segments used are TRBV5-1 and TRBJ1-5; TRBD1 is a weak D gene call, 5 bases matching. The sequencing sample was made of PBMCs. In nucleotides, the sequence is TGCGCCAGCAGCCGGGGGGGGAGGGATCAGCCCCAGCATTTT. Its product reads: CASSRGGRDQPQHF.